These 4 T cell receptor beta chains share one sample of origin, sequenced in a study of control samples from healthy donors and cancer patients. TCRdb keeps only in-frame clones here, not all; method: immunoSEQ multiplex PCR. Among roughly 450,000 clones listed, roughly 90% were seen once. The sample was PBMCs. The receptors were sampled from a man aged 40-49 years with head and neck cancer.

The rearrangement uses TRBV7-9 and TRBJ2-7; D perhaps matches TRBD1 (7 bases). Germline assignment: CDR1 SEHNR and CDR2 FQNEAQ (reference sequence). V was shortened by 11 bases and J by 4 bases, with 18 bases between the two germline ends. The CDR3 has 13 amino acids. CDR3 sequence (DNA): TGTGCCGCAGCAGGGGGGATAGCATACGAGCAGTACTTC. As protein: CAAAGGIAYEQYF.

The chain joins TRBV7-2 to TRBJ1-1; TRBD1 matches at 7 bases. Trimming removed 1 base from V and 4 bases from J; junction bases left unmatched: 9. CDR1 is SGHTA and CDR2 is FQGNSA in the germline V gene. The CDR3 spans 16 residues. The CDR3 region is CASSLGSGGTSTEAFF. In nucleotides, the CDR3 is TGTGCCAGCAGCTTAGGGTCAGGGGGAACGAGCACTGAAGCTTTCTTT.

The chain combines TRBV30 with TRBJ2-3; 8 bases fit TRBD2. Trimming removed 0 bases from V and 0 bases from J; junction bases left unmatched: 8. CDR1 and CDR2 from the germline V gene are GTSNPN and SVGIG (reference sequence). The CDR3 has 17 amino acids. The CDR3: CAWSVVGPSGSTDTQYF. In DNA, the CDR3 is TGTGCCTGGAGTGTAGTGGGTCCTAGCGGGAGCACAGATACGCAGTATTTT. The full variable domain, completed using reference TRBV30 and TRBJ2-3, is SQTIHQWPATLVQPVGSPLSLECTVEGTSNPNLYWYRQAAGRGLQLLFYSVGIGQISSEVPQNLSASRPQDRQFILSSKKLLLSDSGFYLCAWSVVGPSGSTDTQYFGPGTRLTVL.

A few counts support this clone. V is TRBV30 and J is TRBJ1-5; D ambiguous. Per germline, CDR1 GTSNPN and CDR2 SVGIG (reference sequence). V was clipped by 2 bases and J by 2 bases, with 10 bases between them. The CDR3 runs 14 residues. The CDR3, as DNA: TGTGCCTGGAGTCAGGTGGCCGGCAATCAGCCCCAGCATTTT. Translated: CAWSQVAGNQPQHF.